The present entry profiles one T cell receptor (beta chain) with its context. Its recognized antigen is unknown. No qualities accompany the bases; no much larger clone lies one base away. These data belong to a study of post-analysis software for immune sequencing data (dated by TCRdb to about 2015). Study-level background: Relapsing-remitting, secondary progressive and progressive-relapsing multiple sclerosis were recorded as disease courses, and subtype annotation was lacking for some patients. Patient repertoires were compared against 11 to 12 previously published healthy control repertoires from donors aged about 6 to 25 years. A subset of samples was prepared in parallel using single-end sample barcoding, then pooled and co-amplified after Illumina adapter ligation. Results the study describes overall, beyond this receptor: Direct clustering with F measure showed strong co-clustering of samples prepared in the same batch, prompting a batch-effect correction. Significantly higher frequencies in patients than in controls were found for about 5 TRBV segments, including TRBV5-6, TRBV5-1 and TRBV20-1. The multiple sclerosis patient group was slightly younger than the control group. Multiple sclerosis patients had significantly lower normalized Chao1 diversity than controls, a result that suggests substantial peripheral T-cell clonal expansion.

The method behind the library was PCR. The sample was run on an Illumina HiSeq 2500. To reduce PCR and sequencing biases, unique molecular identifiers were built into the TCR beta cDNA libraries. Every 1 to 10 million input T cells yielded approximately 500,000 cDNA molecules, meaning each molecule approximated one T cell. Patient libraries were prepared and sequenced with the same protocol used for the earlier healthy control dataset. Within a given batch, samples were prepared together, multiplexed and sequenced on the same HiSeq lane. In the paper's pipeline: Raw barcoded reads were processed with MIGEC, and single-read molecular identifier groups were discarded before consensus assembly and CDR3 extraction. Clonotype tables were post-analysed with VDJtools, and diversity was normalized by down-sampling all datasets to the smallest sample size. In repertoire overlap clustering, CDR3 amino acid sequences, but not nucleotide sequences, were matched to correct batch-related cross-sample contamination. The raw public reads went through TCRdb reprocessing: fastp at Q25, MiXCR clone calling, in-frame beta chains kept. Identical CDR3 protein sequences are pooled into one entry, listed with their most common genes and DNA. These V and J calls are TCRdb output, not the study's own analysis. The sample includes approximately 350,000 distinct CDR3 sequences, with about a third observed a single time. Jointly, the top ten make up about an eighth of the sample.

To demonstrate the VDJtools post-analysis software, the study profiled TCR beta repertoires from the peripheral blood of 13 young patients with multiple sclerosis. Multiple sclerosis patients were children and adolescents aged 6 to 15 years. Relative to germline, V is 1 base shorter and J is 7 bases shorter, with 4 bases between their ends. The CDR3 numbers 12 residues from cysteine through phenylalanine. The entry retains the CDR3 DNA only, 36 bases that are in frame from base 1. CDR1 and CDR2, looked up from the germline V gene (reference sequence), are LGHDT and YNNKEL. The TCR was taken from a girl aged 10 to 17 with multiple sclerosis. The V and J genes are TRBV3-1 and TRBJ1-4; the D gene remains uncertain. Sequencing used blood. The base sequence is TGTGCCAGCAGCCAAGCAGCTGAAAAACTGTTTTTT. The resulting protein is CASSQAAEKLFF.